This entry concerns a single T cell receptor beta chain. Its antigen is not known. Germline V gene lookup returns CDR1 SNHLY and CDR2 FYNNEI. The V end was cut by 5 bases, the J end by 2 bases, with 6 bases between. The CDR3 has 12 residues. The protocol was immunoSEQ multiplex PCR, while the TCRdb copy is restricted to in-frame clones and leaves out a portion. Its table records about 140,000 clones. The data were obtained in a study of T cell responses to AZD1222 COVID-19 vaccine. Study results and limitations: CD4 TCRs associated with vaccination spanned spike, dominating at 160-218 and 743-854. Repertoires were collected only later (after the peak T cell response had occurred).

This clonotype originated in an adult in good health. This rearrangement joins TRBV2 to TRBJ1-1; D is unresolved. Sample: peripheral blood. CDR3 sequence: CASSPVNTEAFF. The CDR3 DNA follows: TGTGCCAGCAGTCCAGTTAACACTGAAGCTTTCTTT.